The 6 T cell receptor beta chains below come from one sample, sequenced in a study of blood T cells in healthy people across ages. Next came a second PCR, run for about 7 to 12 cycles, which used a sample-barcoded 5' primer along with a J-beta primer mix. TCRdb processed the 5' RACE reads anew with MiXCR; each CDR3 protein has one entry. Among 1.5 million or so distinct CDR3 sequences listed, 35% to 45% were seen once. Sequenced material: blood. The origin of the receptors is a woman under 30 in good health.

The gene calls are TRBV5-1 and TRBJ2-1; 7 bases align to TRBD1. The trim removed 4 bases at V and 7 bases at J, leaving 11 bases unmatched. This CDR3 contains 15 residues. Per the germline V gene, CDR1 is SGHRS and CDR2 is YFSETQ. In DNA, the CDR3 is TGCGCCAGCAGCCACACCGGGACAGAACCTAATGAGCAGTTCTTC. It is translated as CASSHTGTEPNEQFF.

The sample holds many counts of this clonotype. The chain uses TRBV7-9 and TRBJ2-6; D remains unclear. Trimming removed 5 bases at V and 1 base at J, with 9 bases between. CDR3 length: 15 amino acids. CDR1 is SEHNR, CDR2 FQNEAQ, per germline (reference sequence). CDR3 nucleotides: TGTGCCAGCAGCACAGATGATTCTGGGGCCAACGTCCTGACTTTC. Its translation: CASSTDDSGANVLTF.

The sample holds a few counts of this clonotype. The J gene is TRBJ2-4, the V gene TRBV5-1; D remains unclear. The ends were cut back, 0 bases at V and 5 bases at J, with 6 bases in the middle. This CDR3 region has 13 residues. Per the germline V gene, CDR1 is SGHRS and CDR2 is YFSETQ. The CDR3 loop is CASSLVGENIQYF. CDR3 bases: TGCGCCAGCAGCTTGGTGGGCGAAAACATTCAGTACTTC. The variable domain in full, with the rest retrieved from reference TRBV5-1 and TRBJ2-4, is KAGVTQTPRYLIKTRGQQVTLSCSPISGHRSVSWYQQTPGQGLQFLFEYFSETQRNKGNFPGRFSGRQFSNSRSEMNVSTLELGDSALYLCASSLVGENIQYFGAGTRLSVL.

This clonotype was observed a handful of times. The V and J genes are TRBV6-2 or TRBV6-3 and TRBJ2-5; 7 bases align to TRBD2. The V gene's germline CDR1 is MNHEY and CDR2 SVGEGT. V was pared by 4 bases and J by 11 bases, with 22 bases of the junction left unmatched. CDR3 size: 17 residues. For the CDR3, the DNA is TGTGCCAGCAGTTCTTTGGAGAGGGCGGGAGCCTACAATGAGCAGTACTTC. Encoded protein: CASSSLERAGAYNEQYF.

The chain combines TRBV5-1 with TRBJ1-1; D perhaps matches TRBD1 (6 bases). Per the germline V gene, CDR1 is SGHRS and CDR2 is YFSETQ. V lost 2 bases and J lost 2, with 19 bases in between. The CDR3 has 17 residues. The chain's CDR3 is CASSFWSRGGRNTEAFF. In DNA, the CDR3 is TGCGCCAGCAGCTTTTGGTCCAGGGGAGGTAGAAACACTGAAGCTTTCTTT.

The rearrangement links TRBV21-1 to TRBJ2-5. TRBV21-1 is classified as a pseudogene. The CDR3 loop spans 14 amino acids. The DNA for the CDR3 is TGTGCCACCCACGGAACGAGTAACCAAGAGACCCAGTACTTC. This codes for CATHGTSNQETQYF.